Following are 29 T cell receptor beta chains from one sample sequenced in a study of monozygotic twins with inflammatory bowel disease. TCRdb reworked the 5' RACE reads into one entry per CDR3 protein, no DNA. The listing records approximately 400,000 distinct CDR3 sequences. Sequencing was performed on blood. These receptors originate from a human donor with ulcerative colitis or Crohn's disease, or a healthy co-twin of an affected twin (not recorded which).

The chain uses TRBV5-1 and TRBJ2-2. CDR1 is SGHRS, CDR2 YFSETQ, per germline. The CDR3 covers 16 residues. CDR3 region: CASSLESRSYTGELFF.

This rearrangement joins TRBV5-6 to TRBJ2-1; TCRdb indicates TRBD1, and absent DNA this call remains unverified. The CDR3 runs to 16 residues. CDR1 and CDR2 (germline): SGHDT, YYEEEE. CDR3 loop: CASSLDGRVLSNEQFF.

The CDR3 protein is CASSQADNYNEQFF. The chain joins TRBV3-1 to TRBJ2-1. This CDR3 comprises 14 residues. The V gene's germline CDR1 is LGHDT and CDR2 YNNKEL (reference sequence).

This chain joins TRBV7-6 and TRBJ2-1. Germline assignment: CDR1 SGHVS and CDR2 FNYEAQ. The CDR3 runs 15 residues. CDR3 protein: CASSLSGSPYNEQFF. The full variable domain, its missing parts supplied by reference TRBV7-6 and TRBJ2-1, is GAGVSQSPRYKVTKRGQDVALRCDPISGHVSLYWYRQALGQGPEFLTYFNYEAQQDKSGLPNDRFSAERPEGSISTLTIQRTEQRDSAMYRCASSLSGSPYNEQFFGPGTRLTVL.

This rearrangement joins TRBV20-1 to TRBJ1-1; with no DNA, the TCRdb D assignment of TRBD1 cannot be verified. CDR3 length equals 13 residues. Germline V gives CDR1 DFQATT, CDR2 SNEGSKA (reference sequence). The CDR3: CSARPHPSPEAFF.

The chain uses TRBV20-1 and TRBJ1-4; TCRdb proposes TRBD1, but this gene call is untestable without DNA. This CDR3 spans 15 amino acids. Germline V gene data show CDR1 as DFQATT and CDR2 as SNEGSKA (reference sequence). CDR3: CSATIGGQRNEKLFF.

This sequence joins TRBV7-9 and TRBJ1-2. The CDR3 length is 13 residues. Germline values: CDR1 SEHNR, CDR2 FQNEAQ (reference sequence). The chain's CDR3 is CASSFPGGNGYTF.

The rearrangement links TRBV5-4 to TRBJ2-4; TCRdb's assignment of TRBD2 cannot be checked, as there is no DNA. Germline V lookup: CDR1 SGHNT, CDR2 YYREEE (reference sequence). The CDR3 runs 16 residues. CDR3 loop: CASSLGAPRAQNIQYF.

The chain recombines TRBV4-1 with TRBJ2-5; the D gene TCRdb calls, TRBD2, cannot be checked with no DNA. In germline, CDR1 is MGHRA, CDR2 YSYEKL. The length of the CDR3 is 14 residues. CDR3 amino acids: CASSQDGSGGTQYF.

The J gene is TRBJ2-6, the V gene TRBV5-6; TCRdb reports TRBD1, a call that lacks DNA to check it against. The CDR3 length is 16 residues. CDR1 and CDR2 (germline): SGHDT, YYEEEE. CDR3 residues: CASRWTSLSGANVLTF.

This rearrangement joins TRBV7-2 to TRBJ2-7; TCRdb calls TRBD1, which cannot be checked without DNA. Per germline, CDR1 SGHTA and CDR2 FQGNSA. The CDR3 sequence is 16 residues long. The CDR3 loop is CASSLASGTGAGEQYF.

The chain employs TRBV28 and TRBJ2-5; the D gene TCRdb calls, TRBD1, cannot be checked with no DNA. The germline V gene has CDR1 MDHEN and CDR2 SYDVKM. The CDR3 is 14 residues long. The CDR3 sequence is CASRIQGARETQYF.

The chain employs TRBV20-1 and TRBJ1-5; the TRBD1 assignment by TCRdb is unverifiable without DNA. Germline assignment: CDR1 DFQATT and CDR2 SNEGSKA (reference sequence). This CDR3 region has 12 residues. The chain's CDR3 is CSAIQGREPQHF.

The chain has TRBV5-1 and TRBJ2-2; checking the TCRdb D call of TRBD2 is not possible without DNA. Germline assignment: CDR1 SGHRS and CDR2 YFSETQ. CDR3 size: 15 residues. The CDR3 is CASIPGLAGFGELFF.

The rearrangement links TRBV20-1 to TRBJ1-1. The CDR3 contains 13 residues. Germline-derived CDR1 and CDR2 are DFQATT and SNEGSKA (reference sequence). The CDR3 is CSARSGVNTEAFF.

The V and J genes are TRBV5-5 and TRBJ1-2; TCRdb lists TRBD1, though no DNA is available to test this call. The CDR3 runs to 15 residues. Germline CDR1 reads SGHKS; CDR2 reads YYEKEE (reference sequence). CDR3 amino acids: CASRFAQGSDYGYTF. The full variable domain, in which reference TRBV5-5 and TRBJ1-2 provide the parts outside the CDR3, is DAGVTQSPTHLIKTRGQQVTLRCSPISGHKSVSWYQQVLGQGPQFIFQYYEKEERGRGNFPDRFSARQFPNYSSELNVNALLLGDSALYLCASRFAQGSDYGYTFGSGTRLTVV.

This rearrangement joins TRBV5-1 to TRBJ2-7; TCRdb's D call of TRBD2 is untestable without DNA. Germline CDR1 SGHRS, CDR2 YFSETQ. This CDR3 contains 17 residues. CDR3 sequence reads: CASSLVASGGASYEQYF.

The chain joins TRBV30 to TRBJ2-1; without DNA, the TCRdb call of TRBD2 cannot be checked. Germline CDR1 reads GTSNPN; CDR2 reads SVGIG (reference sequence). This CDR3 has 14 residues. This chain's CDR3 is CAWSGTSGGNEQFF.

The chain recombines TRBV4-1 with TRBJ2-3; without DNA, the TCRdb call of TRBD2 cannot be checked. The CDR3 extends over 17 amino acids. Germline V gives CDR1 MGHRA, CDR2 YSYEKL. The CDR3 loop reads CASSHRLAAIPTDTQYF.

The chain uses TRBV20-1 and TRBJ2-4. This CDR3 is built from 13 residues. Germline V gene lookup returns CDR1 DFQATT and CDR2 SNEGSKA (reference sequence). The CDR3 loop reads CSANRVAKNIQYF.

The chain links TRBV20-1 to TRBJ2-2; no DNA is available, so the TRBD1 call from TCRdb remains unchecked. CDR1 DFQATT and CDR2 SNEGSKA come from the germline V gene (reference sequence). The CDR3 is 13 residues long. CDR3 residues: CSQGTGNTGELFF.

The chain recombines TRBV2 with TRBJ2-5; no DNA is available, so the TRBD2 call from TCRdb remains unchecked. CDR1 is SNHLY, CDR2 FYNNEI, per germline. The CDR3 has 16 residues. The chain's CDR3 is CASRAGTSGRFETQYF.

The chain has TRBV12-3 or TRBV12-4 and TRBJ1-3; TCRdb reports TRBD1, a call that lacks DNA to check it against. The CDR3 runs 14 residues. CDR3: CAGTTGASGNTIYF.

The chain links TRBV28 to TRBJ1-2. From germline, CDR1 is MDHEN and CDR2 SYDVKM. This CDR3 has 15 amino acids. CDR3: CASSPGGITNYGYTF.

The V call is TRBV13, the J call TRBJ1-3; TCRdb lists TRBD1, though no DNA is available to test this call. Germline CDR1 reads PRHDT; CDR2 reads FYEKMQ (reference sequence). The CDR3 is 18 residues long. The CDR3: CASSLGPTGGSSGNTIYF.

This chain links TRBV20-1 with TRBJ2-7; TCRdb indicates TRBD1, and absent DNA this call remains unverified. Germline loops: CDR1 DFQATT, CDR2 SNEGSKA (reference sequence). This CDR3 has 15 residues. CDR3 loop: CSARASGGGLYEQYF.

The V and J genes are TRBV6-1 and TRBJ1-2; without DNA, the TCRdb call of TRBD1 cannot be checked. CDR1 MNHNS and CDR2 SASEGT come from the germline V gene. CDR3 length equals 16 residues. The CDR3 sequence is CASSDRDRGSYYGYTF.

V gene TRBV7-2 combines with J gene TRBJ2-7. Germline CDR1 and CDR2: SGHTA and FQGNSA. CDR3 length equals 12 residues. CDR3 sequence reads: CASSPQPGEQYF.

The chain couples TRBV2 to TRBJ1-1. CDR1 is SNHLY and CDR2 is FYNNEI in the germline V gene. This CDR3 region has 13 residues. The CDR3 loop reads CASSEERGTEAFF.